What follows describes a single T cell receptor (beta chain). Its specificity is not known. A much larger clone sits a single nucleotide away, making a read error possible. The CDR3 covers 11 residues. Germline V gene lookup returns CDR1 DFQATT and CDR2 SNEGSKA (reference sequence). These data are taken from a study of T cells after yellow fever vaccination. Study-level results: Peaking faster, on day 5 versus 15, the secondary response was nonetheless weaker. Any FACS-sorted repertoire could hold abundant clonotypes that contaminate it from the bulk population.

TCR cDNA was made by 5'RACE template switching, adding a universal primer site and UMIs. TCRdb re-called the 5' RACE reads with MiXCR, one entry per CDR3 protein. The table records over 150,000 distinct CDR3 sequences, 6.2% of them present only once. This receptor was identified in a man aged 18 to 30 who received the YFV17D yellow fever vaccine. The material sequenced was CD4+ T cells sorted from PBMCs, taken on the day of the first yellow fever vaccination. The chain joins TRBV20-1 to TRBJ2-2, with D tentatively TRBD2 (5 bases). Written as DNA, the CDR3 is TGCAGTGCCAGGAACACCGGGGAGCAGTTTTTT. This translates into CSARNTGEQFF.